A single sample gave rise to the 10 T cell receptor beta chains below, sequenced in a study of response to subunit inactivated influenza vaccine. TCRdb analysed the RT-PCR reads with MiXCR anew, one entry per CDR3 protein. The sample has about 540,000 distinct CDR3 sequences, approximately 22% seen once. These data were likewise used in another study, on T cells expressing NK-cell markers. That investigation notes: TCR beta libraries carry UMIs added by 5'RACE template switching.

The starting material was CD4+ T cells sorted from PBMCs, obtained roughly 12 days after vaccination. Receptors originate from a man aged 50-59 years who received an inactivated influenza vaccine.

This clonotype has more than one count but fewer than ten. The chain's CDR3 is CASSLGGGRNEKLFF. The CDR3 DNA reads as TGCGCCAGCAGCTTGGGAGGTGGCAGGAATGAAAAACTGTTTTTT. The chain uses TRBV5-1 and TRBJ1-4, with unresolved D. This CDR3 contains 15 residues. Germline CDR1 reads SGHRS; CDR2 reads YFSETQ. Trimming took off 0 bases at V and 5 bases at J, with 11 bases between the two ends.

This clonotype was picked up a small number of times. The chain combines TRBV4-3 with TRBJ2-7; a weak D match, TRBD1 (6 bases). The CDR3 spans 15 residues. The germline gives CDR1 LGHNA, CDR2 YSLEER. V was clipped by 1 base and J by 0 bases, with 10 bases between them. The CDR3 spells CASSQAPRGSYEQYF. The CDR3 DNA sequence: TGCGCCAGCAGCCAAGCACCCAGGGGCTCCTACGAGCAGTACTTC.

This clonotype was seen a few times. This chain links TRBV20-1 with TRBJ2-5, with a tentative D call TRBD1 (6 bases). This CDR3 has 13 amino acids. Germline values: CDR1 DFQATT, CDR2 SNEGSKA (reference sequence). Trimming pared 6 bases from V and 2 bases from J, leaving 13 bases between. CDR3: CSATEGGQETQYF. In DNA, the CDR3 is TGCAGTGCGACGGAAGGGGGTCAAGAGACCCAGTACTTC.

The chain recombines TRBV12-3 or TRBV12-4 with TRBJ1-2; D might be TRBD1 (5 bases). CDR3 length equals 16 residues. The germline V and J ends were trimmed by 0 bases and 7 bases, with 18 bases remaining between them. Here the CDR3 DNA reads TGTGCCAGCAGTTTAGCCTTGGGACTCAAGGGAGGTGGCTACACCTTC. As protein: CASSLALGLKGGGYTF.

The chain joins TRBV6-2 or TRBV6-3 to TRBJ2-2; no firm D call. Per the germline V gene, CDR1 is MNHEY and CDR2 is SVGEGT. The germline V and J ends were trimmed by 8 bases and 7 bases, with 11 bases remaining between them. The CDR3 length is 12 residues. The CDR3 nucleotides are TGTGCCAGCCGAACCGCAGGCGGGGAGCTGTTTTTT. Translating it yields CASRTAGGELFF.

This rearrangement joins TRBV11-1 to TRBJ2-5; weak D call: TRBD2 (6 bases). Per the germline V gene, CDR1 is SGHAT and CDR2 is FQDESV (reference sequence). The CDR3 consists of 18 residues. Trimming pared 3 bases from V and 2 bases from J, leaving 22 bases between. In nucleotides, the CDR3 is TGTGCCAGCAGCTTCTTATTGGGTCACTCGGGAGTTCAAGAGACCCAGTACTTC. Translating gives CASSFLLGHSGVQETQYF.

The chain couples TRBV10-3 to TRBJ2-4; a possible D gene is TRBD1 (5 bases). The V end lost 5 bases, the J end lost 0 bases, and 8 bases lay between the germline ends. CDR3 length equals 14 residues. From germline, CDR1 is ENHRY and CDR2 SYGVKD. The CDR3 DNA is TGTGCCATCAGTTCTCAGGGAGCCAAAAACATTCAGTACTTC. Protein: CAISSQGAKNIQYF.

This clonotype was found a few times. The chain recombines TRBV5-1 with TRBJ1-2, with a weak D call TRBD1 (5 bases). The CDR3 length is 17 residues. The V gene's germline CDR1 is SGHRS and CDR2 YFSETQ. Trimming stripped 2 bases from V and 3 bases from J, with 20 bases between. The chain's CDR3 is CASSFGITGFRDYGYTF. The DNA of the CDR3 is TGCGCCAGCAGCTTCGGAATCACAGGTTTCCGAGACTATGGCTACACCTTC.

The chain joins TRBV28 to TRBJ1-2, with D perhaps TRBD1 (5 bases). Trimming cost V 2 bases and J 8 bases, with 15 bases left between them. CDR1 and CDR2 (germline): MDHEN, SYDVKM. The CDR3 has 14 amino acids. In nucleotides, the CDR3 is TGTGCCAGCAGTTTAAGTTCAGGGCCCAGAGGCTACACCTTC. Protein sequence: CASSLSSGPRGYTF.

This chain uses TRBV7-2 with TRBJ2-1; perhaps TRBD1 as D (6 bases). CDR3 length: 14 amino acids. V lost 4 bases and J lost 6, with 13 bases in between. Germline assignment: CDR1 SGHTA and CDR2 FQGNSA. This CDR3 is CASSSNLGGNEQFF. CDR3 bases: TGTGCCAGCAGCTCGAACTTAGGGGGCAATGAGCAGTTCTTC.